What follows are 18 T cell receptor beta chains derived from one specimen sequenced in a study of somatic mutations in cytotoxic T cells in rheumatoid arthritis. Only in-frame clones appear in the TCRdb table, and some are missing; sequencing was by immunoSEQ multiplex PCR. The sample includes about 17,000 clones, 60% to 85% seen only once; the top ten take 4.8%. The sequencing input was CD8+ T cells sorted from blood. Receptors were obtained from an adult with rheumatoid arthritis.

This clone was detected only once. V usage is TRBV7-9 and J usage is TRBJ1-2; D call uncertain. From germline, CDR1 is SEHNR and CDR2 FQNEAQ (reference sequence). V lost 3 bases and J lost 0, with 11 bases in between. This CDR3 contains 15 residues. The CDR3 nucleotides read TGTGCCAGCAGCTTCAAGGGCTTAGCTAACTATGGCTACACCTTC. It encodes CASSFKGLANYGYTF.

The chain links TRBV11-2 to TRBJ2-5, with 9 bases matching TRBD1. The assigned J gene may be wrong: the sequence end matches TRBJ2-7 better. CDR1 is SGHAT and CDR2 is FQNNGV in the germline V gene. The CDR3 length is 15 residues. In DNA, the CDR3 is TGTGCCAGCAGCTCCACTGGACAGGGGCTTGTCGAGCAGTACTTC. Protein: CASSSTGQGLVEQYF.

The CDR3 protein is CASSGWGDNEKLFF. The DNA of the CDR3 is TGTGCCAGCAGTGGGTGGGGGGATAATGAAAAACTGTTTTTT. The chain links TRBV2 to TRBJ1-4, with D possibly matching TRBD1 (5 bases). V was pared by 4 bases and J by 4 bases, with 10 bases between. This CDR3 has 14 amino acids. CDR1 and CDR2 (germline): SNHLY, FYNNEI.

This rearrangement joins TRBV5-1 to TRBJ2-7; D is undetermined. Germline V gives CDR1 SGHRS, CDR2 YFSETQ. V lost 6 bases, J lost 2 bases, and 15 bases lay in between. The CDR3 is made up of 14 amino acids. CDR3 coding DNA: TGCGCCAGCATAGAGGATAGATACCCCTACGAGCAGTACTTC. Translating gives CASIEDRYPYEQYF. Drawing the rest from reference TRBV5-1 and TRBJ2-7, the complete variable domain is KAGVTQTPRYLIKTRGQQVTLSCSPISGHRSVSWYQQTPGQGLQFLFEYFSETQRNKGNFPGRFSGRQFSNSRSEMNVSTLELGDSALYLCASIEDRYPYEQYFGPGTRLTVT.

The J gene is TRBJ1-1, the V gene TRBV27; unclear D gene. V was shortened by 7 bases and J by 5 bases, with 14 bases between the two germline ends. Per germline, CDR1 MNHEY and CDR2 SMNVEV (reference sequence). The CDR3 has 13 amino acids. CDR3 in DNA: TGTGCCAGCACTGGAGACGGTGTAACTGAAGCTTTCTTT. Amino acid sequence: CASTGDGVTEAFF.

CDR3: CASRDGAWPQHF. The CDR3 DNA sequence: TGTGCCAGCAGGGACGGAGCTTGGCCCCAGCATTTT. The chain joins TRBV2 to TRBJ1-5; D gene uncertain. V was shortened by 6 bases and J by 9 bases, with 12 bases between the two germline ends. The germline V gene encodes CDR1 SNHLY and CDR2 FYNNEI. CDR3 length: 12 residues.

The V gene is TRBV7-9, the J gene TRBJ1-5, with 7 positions matching TRBD1. CDR1 SEHNR and CDR2 FQNEAQ come from the germline V gene (reference sequence). This CDR3 contains 15 residues. Trimming removed 8 bases from V and 0 bases from J; junction bases left unmatched: 7. The CDR3 DNA reads TGTGCCAGCTCTCCAACAGGGGATAGCAATCAGCCCCAGCATTTT. Translated: CASSPTGDSNQPQHF.

This chain links TRBV7-9 with TRBJ2-3; TRBD1 matches at 7 bases. Germline CDR1 is SEHNR and CDR2 is FQNEAQ (reference sequence). This CDR3 is 16 amino acids long. J lost 7 bases, V lost 0 bases, and 10 bases had no gene match. CDR3 loop: CASSLARDSSRHTQYF. CDR3 nucleotide sequence: TGTGCCAGCAGCTTAGCCCGGGACAGTTCTAGGCATACGCAGTATTTT.

The chain uses TRBV5-1 and TRBJ2-5; TRBD2 is a possible D gene (6 bases). The CDR3 runs 15 residues. Germline CDR1 SGHRS, CDR2 YFSETQ. Trimming removed 0 bases at V and 4 bases at J, with 13 bases between. CDR3 DNA sequence: TGCGCCAGCAGCTTGGCATCGGGAGAGAGAGAGACCCAGTACTTC. Translation: CASSLASGERETQYF. The whole variable domain, filled in from reference TRBV5-1 and TRBJ2-5, reads KAGVTQTPRYLIKTRGQQVTLSCSPISGHRSVSWYQQTPGQGLQFLFEYFSETQRNKGNFPGRFSGRQFSNSRSEMNVSTLELGDSALYLCASSLASGERETQYFGPGTRLLVL.

This chain links TRBV27 with TRBJ1-1, with TRBD1 as a possible D gene (6 bases). CDR1 is MNHEY and CDR2 is SMNVEV in the germline V gene (reference sequence). The CDR3 is 14 residues long. With 4 bases removed from V and 3 bases from J, the gap between germline ends came to 12 bases. The CDR3 sequence: CASSSTTGYTEAFF. CDR3 sequence (DNA): TGTGCCAGCAGTTCCACTACAGGGTACACTGAAGCTTTCTTT.

This chain connects TRBV21-1 to TRBJ1-2. TRBV21-1 has pseudogene status. The CDR3 covers 13 residues. CDR3 DNA: TGTGCCAGCAGCGGAAGCCTCATGGGGGGCTACACCTTC. Residues: CASSGSLMGGYTF.

V gene TRBV12-5 combines with J gene TRBJ2-1; D gene unclear. The germline gives CDR1 LGHNT, CDR2 FRNRAP. Trimming removed 5 bases from V and 5 bases from J, with 7 bases in between. The CDR3 covers 12 residues. The CDR3 region has the DNA TGTGCTAGTGGTCCCCACGACAATGAGCAGTTCTTC. Encoded protein: CASGPHDNEQFF.

The chain uses TRBV29-1 and TRBJ2-7, with 13 bases that match TRBD2. Germline-derived CDR1 and CDR2 are SQVTM and ANQGSEA. J gave up 3 bases and V 6 bases, and 8 bases lay outside the gene matches. This CDR3 contains 15 residues. CDR3 region: CSVELAGGKLYEQYF. CDR3 nucleotide sequence: TGCAGCGTAGAACTAGCGGGGGGGAAACTCTACGAGCAGTACTTC.

This chain connects TRBV15 to TRBJ1-5; D is undetermined. The CDR3 has 15 amino acids. Germline CDR1 and CDR2: LNHNV and YYDKDF (reference sequence). Trimming took 0 bases from V and 0 from J, leaving 6 bases between them. The CDR3 spells CATSREAGSNQPQHF. CDR3 nucleotides: TGTGCCACCAGCAGAGAGGCTGGTAGCAATCAGCCCCAGCATTTT.

The V gene is TRBV7-9, the J gene TRBJ2-3; D remains ambiguous. V lost 1 base and J lost 2, with 7 bases in between. The length of the CDR3 is 14 residues. CDR1 SEHNR and CDR2 FQNEAQ come from the germline V gene (reference sequence). Here the CDR3 reads CASSLVWTTDTQYF. CDR3 nucleotide sequence: TGTGCCAGCAGCTTAGTCTGGACCACAGATACGCAGTATTTT. Drawing the rest from reference TRBV7-9 and TRBJ2-3, the complete variable domain is DTGVSQNPRHKITKRGQNVTFRCDPISEHNRLYWYRQTLGQGPEFLTYFQNEAQLEKSRLLSDRFSAERPKGSFSTLEIQRTEQGDSAMYLCASSLVWTTDTQYFGPGTRLTVL.

The J gene is TRBJ2-5, the V gene TRBV5-5; 11 positions agree with TRBD2. Losses at the gene ends were 4 bases for V and 0 bases for J; bases not matched to a gene: 8. This CDR3 has 17 amino acids. CDR1 and CDR2 from the germline V gene are SGHKS and YYEKEE (reference sequence). For the CDR3, the DNA is TGTGCCAGCAGCAATCTATTACTAGCGGGGGACCAAGAGACCCAGTACTTC. As protein: CASSNLLLAGDQETQYF.

This clone was observed once. The gene calls are TRBV9 and TRBJ2-5; D ambiguous. V lost 0 bases to trimming and J lost 4 bases, with 13 bases between them. The CDR3 loop spans 15 amino acids. Germline-derived CDR1 and CDR2 are SGDLS and YYNGEE. CDR3: CASSVVPLSGETQYF. CDR3 bases: TGTGCCAGCAGCGTAGTTCCCCTATCGGGAGAGACCCAGTACTTC.

CDR3 in DNA: TGCGCCAGCAGCCAAGTTCAAGGGGCCGGAGTTGAGCAGTACTTC. It codes for CASSQVQGAGVEQYF. The rearrangement joins TRBV4-1 to TRBJ2-7; the D gene is possibly TRBD1 (5 bases). The CDR3 spans 15 residues. V lost 1 base, J lost 7 bases, and 17 bases lay in between. Germline V lookup: CDR1 MGHRA, CDR2 YSYEKL.